This T cell receptor (beta chain) emerged from a study of T-cell memory formation after mild COVID-19. At the level of the study: Clusters were largely donor specific.

TCRdb used MiXCR to reprocess the 5' RACE reads, holding one entry per CDR3 protein. Of about 200,000 distinct CDR3 sequences listed, around 16% were seen once; the top ten hold roughly 2.4%. Findings of the study overall: Contracting CD4+ clones were located mainly in CM and EM, and CD8+ clones in EMRA.

Germline assignment: CDR1 SEHNR and CDR2 FQNEAQ (reference sequence). V trimming: 4 bases; J trimming: 3 bases; junction bases outside the gene matches: 5. This CDR3 region has 14 residues. This clonotype was picked up a small number of times. The antigen is unknown. Material for sequencing was PBMCs or a T cell subset sorted from them (not recorded which). The gene calls are TRBV7-9 and TRBJ1-1; 7 bases are a match to TRBD1. The clonotype was recovered from an adult woman who had mild COVID-19 (a few samples of this study predate the infection). Cell type and time point are not known. CDR3 coding DNA: TGTGCCAGCAGCTCCCTTACAGGGGACACTGAAGCTTTCTTT. The encoded protein is CASSSLTGDTEAFF.